This entry lists 3 T cell receptor beta chains sequenced from one sample in a study of blood T cells in healthy people across ages. Primed by a sample-barcoded 5' primer and a J-beta primer mix, a second PCR proceeded for about 7 to 12 cycles. TCRdb recomputed calls from the 5' RACE reads with MiXCR, one row per CDR3 protein. The repertoire has more than 1 million distinct CDR3 sequences, less than 50% of them found once; the top ten carry under 20%. The sample taken for sequencing was blood. The receptors come from a woman aged 55-70 years in good health.

Many counts were recorded for this clonotype. The rearrangement joins TRBV4-2 to TRBJ2-7; the D is unclear. The CDR3 extends over 12 amino acids. In germline, CDR1 is LGHNA, CDR2 YNFKEQ. The V end was cut by 1 base, the J end by 6 bases, with 7 bases between. The CDR3 nucleotides read TGTGCCAGCAGCCAAGCCACCAGCGAGCAGTACTTC. Protein product: CASSQATSEQYF.

The V call is TRBV2, the J call TRBJ2-5, with 12 bases lining up with TRBD2. V was clipped by 6 bases and J by 1 base; unmatched bases: 6. The CDR3 contains 16 residues. Germline values: CDR1 SNHLY, CDR2 FYNNEI. This CDR3 is CASRLAGGSTQETQYF. Written as DNA, the CDR3 is TGTGCCAGCAGGCTAGCGGGAGGGTCCACCCAAGAGACCCAGTACTTC.

This chain links TRBV5-1 with TRBJ1-1; TRBD1 matches at 9 bases. J gave up 11 bases and V 4 bases, and 12 bases lay outside the gene matches. CDR3 length: 14 residues. CDR1 is SGHRS and CDR2 is YFSETQ in the germline V gene. CDR3 protein: CASSPYRGLDAAFF. The CDR3 DNA reads as TGCGCCAGCAGCCCCTACAGGGGGCTGGATGCGGCTTTCTTT.